This T cell receptor beta chain was captured by sequencing in a study of shared clonotypes between healthy human individuals. The method was immunoSEQ multiplex PCR; TCRdb's version includes in-frame clones alone and lacks a portion of them. This sample carries millions of clones, over 85% of them seen once, and the ten largest clones take 0.1% to 0.15%. Germline-derived CDR1 and CDR2 are SNHLY and FYNNEI. The V and J ends lost 4 bases and 4 bases, in that order; junction bases with no gene match: 13. The CDR3 covers 18 residues. Source material: naive CD4+ T cells sorted from blood. Subset in this sample: CD45RA+ positively selected. This receptor was taken from a man aged 18 to 29 in good health. The rearrangement links TRBV2 to TRBJ2-1; TRBD2 matches 10 bases. CDR3 DNA sequence: TGTGCCAGCAGTGGCGGTAGCGGGGGGATGATCGGGTACAATGAGCAGTTCTTC. It specifies CASSGGSGGMIGYNEQFF.